The present entry profiles one T cell receptor (beta chain) with its context. This clonotype has a count of ten or more. Its antigen has not been determined. No qualities accompany the bases; no much larger clone lies one base away. This entry comes from a study of T cells in Graves' hyperthyroidism and ophthalmopathy (dated by TCRdb to about 2019). Turning to the overall study: Peripheral blood was sampled at the time of initial diagnosis, prior to any treatment. Prospective prediction of ophthalmopathy was tested in an independent validation cohort of fewer than 20 hyperthyroidism patients and 17 patients who later progressed to ophthalmopathy. The paper describes TCR Vbeta CDR3 sequencing of around 130 peripheral blood samples, made up of fewer than 50 ophthalmopathy patients, roughly 80 hyperthyroidism patients and roughly 17 progressor patients. Thyroid tissue and blood T-cell repertoires from several Graves' hyperthyroidism patients were also compared in the study. A discovery cohort of about 96 patients, approximately 45 with Graves' ophthalmopathy and about 58 with stable Graves' hyperthyroidism, was used to find distinguishing TCR V-J signatures. After sampling, hyperthyroidism patients received methimazole starting at 30 mg daily, and ophthalmopathy patients received high-dose intravenous methylprednisolone. The roughly 94 discovery patients were randomly divided into training and test sets at a 7:3 ratio.

In the germline V gene (reference sequence), CDR1 corresponds to GTSNPN and CDR2 to SVGIG. V lost 0 bases and J lost 8 bases; the stretch between them is 10 bases long. The CDR3 has 12 amino acids, counting the end cysteine and phenylalanine. Only CDR3 DNA is held: 36 bases, read in frame from base 1. TCR beta CDR3 regions were amplified from RNA transcripts. The first round of RT-PCR for the TCR CDR3 was performed with the HTBI primer set and the Qiagen OneStep RT-PCR kit. Libraries were constructed in a second round of multiplex PCR, after which size selection and purification were carried out. Sequencing of the libraries was done on an Illumina HiSeq2000 using paired-end 100 bp reads. Per the source publication's procedure: SOAPnuke was used to process the raw data, with reads discarded if the reads contained adapters or uncalled bases, had a mean Phred below 15, or lacked an exact constant-primer or identifier match. High-quality paired reads were merged using COPE v1.2.5, and each unique nucleotide sequence was defined as a clonotype. MiTCR v1.1 was used to align the clonotypes against IMGT TRBV, TRBD and TRBJ reference segments. The analysis was restricted to V-J combinations with a frequency above 0.0001, which together covered about 99% of the repertoires. The TCS score was defined as F50 (clonal expansion) divided by E x V (chaos), with BLOSUM62-based TCRdist calculated between CDR3 peptides within each V-J. Welch's t-statistics and random forest reduced fewer than 600 V-J features to 10 to 15, which were used in a naive Bayes classifier (R e1071). TCRdb ran its own pipeline on the public reads, namely fastp trimming at Q25 and MiXCR clone calling, and kept in-frame beta chains. Each CDR3 protein gets just one entry, which takes the most common genes and DNA from the rows behind it. The V and J calls come from TCRdb's annotation, not from the publication. The sample records 370,000 or so distinct CDR3 sequences, 20% to 30% of which are singletons. The top ten clones comprise over 70% of the sample.

Stable Graves' hyperthyroidism was defined as the absence of progression to ophthalmopathy over 18 months of follow-up. Hyperthyroidism patients were newly diagnosed, with disease duration under 2 months, and aged 18 to 65 years. The study excluded patients with uncontrolled infections, other autoimmune diseases, pregnancy or lactation. Diagnoses were established on the basis of clinical symptoms, serum thyroxine and TRAb, thyroid ultrasound, and orbital computed tomography. PBMCs were separated from around 9.1 ml of fresh peripheral blood using Ficoll-Paque density gradient centrifugation. Total RNA was extracted using Trizol reagent, and RNA quality was assessed on an Agilent 2100 Bioanalyzer. What the study reported, not specific to this receptor: Sample size was not statistically predetermined, and investigators were not blinded to group allocation. A 13 V-J signature model separated ophthalmopathy from stable hyperthyroidism, with approximately 87% sensitivity and 81.08% specificity in cross-validation and 80%/75% in testing. Most expanded thyroid clonotypes (frequency above 0.001) were also detected in blood, suggesting blood repertoires may reflect thyroid immune responses. In validation, the model predicted progression to ophthalmopathy a median of roughly six months before onset, with 70% to 71% sensitivity and roughly 73% specificity.

Sequencing input: blood. The clonotype comes from a man aged 50 or older with Graves' hyperthyroidism. The rearrangement joined TRBV30 to TRBJ1-2, with TRBD1 tentatively as D gene (5 bases match). DNA sequence: TGTGCCTGGAGTGTGACAGCTGGGGGCTACACCTTC. This gives the protein CAWSVTAGGYTF.